This section outlines one T cell receptor beta chain sequence together with its context. This clonotype was detected once. Its antigen is not yet known. No base quality values were provided; no much bigger clone lies one nucleotide off. One read alone is a weak basis. RNA was extracted with the RNeasy kit and 0.5 to 1 ug was reverse transcribed using random hexamers. The immunoSEQ multiplex PCR assay, covering 54 Vbeta and 13 Jbeta segments, was used to amplify TCR beta CDR3 regions. Bias from PCR amplification was corrected by using a synthetic template baseline for primer optimization and for computational correction. The original methods were these. Only productive sequences were kept, with reads annotated to V, D and J genes according to IMGT and analyzed in immunoSEQ Analyzer. Clonality was calculated as one minus the Shannon entropy normalized by log2 of the number of productive unique sequences. Public and private clones were assessed among the 100 most prevalent clones of each patient and control. Clones were defined as Susac-specific if absent from the healthy and MS cohorts, from around 1,100 published viral clones and from other ImmuneACCESS disease sequences. Clones were called with MiXCR by TCRdb after fastp trimmed the public reads at Q25, and only in-frame beta chains were retained. Under each unique CDR3 protein, matching rows form one entry showing the most common genes and DNA. The V and J calls follow TCRdb's processing rather than the paper's. This sample gives under 200,000 distinct CDR3 sequences in total; approximately 94% of them show up just once. Of the sample, 0.1% to 0.13% falls within the top ten clones.

Peripheral blood CD8+ and CD4+ T cells from healthy donors, Susac syndrome patients and multiple sclerosis patients were profiled by high-throughput TCR beta sequencing. Recently defined diagnostic criteria for definite or probable disease were met by the Susac syndrome patients. Bulk CD8+ and CD4+ T cells were purified magnetically by negative isolation, whereas CD8+ TEMRA cells were enriched by FACS. Blood was collected in EDTA tubes and processed within 24 hours, with PBMCs isolated through density gradient centrifugation. PBMCs intended for TCR sequencing were frozen in liquid nitrogen and were later thawed in a 37 degrees C water bath. The sorted or isolated CD4+, CD8+ and CD8+ TEMRA cells had a purity of 90% or higher. Reading from cysteine to phenylalanine, the CDR3 counts 14 amino acids. Only the CDR3 portion is preserved as DNA: 42 bases, with reading frame beginning at the first base. V is shortened by 3 bases, J by 6 bases, and the region joining them spans 12 bases. CDR1 and CDR2 are read off the germline V gene (reference sequence) as LNHNV and YYDKDF.

The data were obtained in a study of CD8 T cells in Susac syndrome (dated by TCRdb to about 2019). About the study as a whole: Of the Susac syndrome patients who were sequenced, eight were in clinical remission while 5 or 6 had clinically active disease. At blood withdrawal, Susac syndrome patients were either therapy-naive, taking corticosteroids (in some cases with IVIg as well), or taking IVIg alone. Repertoire sequencing was used to test whether CD8+ T cell activation and differentiation in Susac syndrome was antigen driven.

Overall study results and their limits: The TCR sequencing and HLA analysis was acknowledged to have included a relatively small number of individuals. No clonal expansion was detected in the CD4+ T cell repertoire of Susac syndrome patients.

Sequencing used CD4+ T cells from PBMCs. This TCR was recovered from a human donor with Susac syndrome. The rearrangement combines TRBV15 with TRBJ2-1, with the D gene not clear enough to name. The DNA is as follows: TGTGCCACCAGCAGCCCGGCCGTGGCCAATGAGCAGTTCTTC. Translated, this gives CATSSPAVANEQFF.